This T cell receptor beta chain was captured in a study of blood T cell repertoires in COVID-19. Study overall: The study drew acute and convalescent COVID-19 samples from the United States, Italy and Spain. The analysed material was cDNA or gDNA that came from T cells, B-cell-depleted T cells, or PBMCs.

Measured with immunoSEQ multiplex PCR; TCRdb has only the in-frame clones, and not every one. The sample includes approximately 250,000 clones, around 88% seen only once; the top ten take roughly 1.2%. This clone was seen only once. V dropped 3 bases and J dropped 5; count of bases not matched to a gene: 10. In germline, CDR1 is LNHDA, CDR2 SQIVND (reference sequence). This CDR3 has 16 amino acids. Individuals drawn from some 25 US areas were about 18 to 95 years old. The TCR was taken from a woman aged 40 to 50 with acute COVID-19. Input material: PBMCs or T cells enriched from blood (not recorded which). The rearrangement uses TRBV19 and TRBJ2-5; the match to TRBD1 covers 9 bases. The CDR3 DNA follows: TGTGCCAGTAGTATTAAGTGGGGACAGGGTAGGGAGACCCAGTACTTC. It encodes CASSIKWGQGRETQYF.